This T cell receptor (beta chain) derives from a study of shared clonotypes between healthy human individuals. Clones were sequenced by immunoSEQ multiplex PCR, and TCRdb holds only the in-frame ones, with some missing. The sample lists fewer than 850,000 clones, 90% occurring once. CDR1 and CDR2 from the germline V gene are MNHEY and SVGAGI. J lost 9 bases, V lost 6 bases, and 10 bases had no gene match. This CDR3 contains 15 residues. Points on this clone: Its antigen is not identified.

General study results and limits: Sequencing depth was a factor that was expected to affect clonotype sharing among donors.

The receptor was isolated from a man younger than 35 in good health. Some clones in this sample may be carry-over from other donors' samples. The chain is built from TRBV6-5 and TRBJ2-2, with 10 bases aligning to TRBD2. Input material: memory CD8+ T cells from PBMCs. Subset in this sample: CD45RO+ cells pooled with CCR7-negative TemRA cells. CDR3 region: CASSPGLAFGWELFF. CDR3 in DNA: TGTGCCAGCAGCCCGGGACTAGCGTTTGGTTGGGAGCTGTTTTTT.